Following are 25 T cell receptor beta chains from one sample sequenced in a study of post-analysis software for immune sequencing data. Unique molecular identifiers tagged the TCR beta cDNA libraries. TCRdb reanalysed the PCR reads using MiXCR and keeps one entry per CDR3 protein. The sample holds hundreds of thousands of distinct CDR3 sequences, about 40% seen once. Their target antigens are unknown. Study-level results: There were four or five TRBV segments more frequent in patients than controls, and TRBV5-6, TRBV5-1 and TRBV20-1 were among them.

Sequencing was performed on blood. These receptor sequences come from a girl between 10 and 17 years old with multiple sclerosis.

The J gene is TRBJ1-5, the V gene TRBV5-1; D unresolved. V gave up 0 bases and J gave up 4 bases, with 11 bases separating them. CDR3 length equals 15 residues. CDR1 and CDR2 (germline): SGHRS, YFSETQ. As DNA, the CDR3 is TGCGCCAGCAGCTTGGAGCCAGAACCTAATCAGCCCCAGCATTTT. This gives the protein CASSLEPEPNQPQHF.

V usage is TRBV12-3 or TRBV12-4 and J usage is TRBJ2-7; D is unresolved. V shed 0 bases and J shed 3 bases, with 6 bases lying between them. This CDR3 spans 13 amino acids. CDR3 loop: CASSLASYYEQYF. The CDR3 coding sequence is TGTGCCAGCAGTTTAGCCAGCTACTACGAGCAGTACTTC.

The CDR3 nucleotides are TGTGCCAGCAGTCCAACCTGGACTAGCGGGGGGCCGACCCTCAACAATGAGCAGTTCTTC. Translation gives CASSPTWTSGGPTLNNEQFF. V gene TRBV12-3 or TRBV12-4 combines with J gene TRBJ2-1, with TRBD2 identical over 14 bases. The CDR3 is made up of 20 amino acids. The trim removed 5 bases at V and 5 bases at J, leaving 17 bases unmatched.

This clonotype was seen more than once but under ten times. The V and J genes are TRBV5-1 and TRBJ1-2, with TRBD1 matching 7 bases. This CDR3 is 16 amino acids long. Trimming at V came to 3 bases and at J to 7 bases, leaving 15 bases not matched to a gene. CDR1 SGHRS and CDR2 YFSETQ come from the germline V gene. CDR3 residues: CASSSGQVVADGGYTF. DNA of the CDR3: TGCGCCAGCAGCTCCGGACAGGTCGTCGCGGATGGTGGCTACACCTTC.

A few counts support this clonotype. J is TRBJ2-7 and V is TRBV12-3 or TRBV12-4, with TRBD2 matching over 11 bases. The junction had 3 bases not matched to a gene; V was cut back by 1 base and J by 4 bases. This CDR3 spans 15 amino acids. The CDR3 region has the DNA TGTGCCAGCAGTTTAGAGGGACTAGCGGTATACGAGCAGTACTTC. Residues: CASSLEGLAVYEQYF.

This sequence joins TRBV2 and TRBJ1-1; D not certain. This CDR3 spans 14 amino acids. CDR1 is SNHLY and CDR2 is FYNNEI in the germline V gene. V lost 6 bases to trimming and J lost 2 bases, with 13 bases between them. CDR3 nucleotide sequence: TGTGCCAGCAGGTTAAACAAGGGTAACACTGAAGCTTTCTTT. Its protein product is CASRLNKGNTEAFF.

The chain has TRBV5-1 and TRBJ2-4, with TRBD2 matching over 15 bases. The CDR3 consists of 19 residues. After removal of 3 bases from V and 3 bases from J, the junction contained 10 bases not matched to a gene. In germline, CDR1 is SGHRS, CDR2 YFSETQ. CDR3 sequence reads: CASSSNPGLAGGGKNIQYF. In DNA form, the CDR3 reads TGCGCCAGCAGCTCTAACCCGGGACTAGCGGGGGGTGGCAAAAACATTCAGTACTTC. Variable domain in full (rest from reference TRBV5-1 and TRBJ2-4): KAGVTQTPRYLIKTRGQQVTLSCSPISGHRSVSWYQQTPGQGLQFLFEYFSETQRNKGNFPGRFSGRQFSNSRSEMNVSTLELGDSALYLCASSSNPGLAGGGKNIQYFGAGTRLSVL.

The V gene is TRBV6-5, the J gene TRBJ2-3; D possibly corresponds to TRBD2 (5 bases). CDR3 length equals 15 residues. Germline V gives CDR1 MNHEY, CDR2 SVGAGI. The germline V and J ends were trimmed by 2 bases and 0 bases, with 9 bases remaining between them. The CDR3 nucleotides are TGTGCCAGCAGTTACCGAGGGATGAGCACAGATACGCAGTATTTT. Amino acid sequence: CASSYRGMSTDTQYF.

This clonotype was seen a handful of times. The genes are TRBV29-1 and TRBJ1-1, with 8 positions matching TRBD1. This CDR3 spans 13 amino acids. Germline CDR1 reads SQVTM; CDR2 reads ANQGSEA. The CDR3 DNA reads TGCAACGCCGACAGGGGCGGTAGCACTGAAGCTTTCTTT. Protein sequence: CNADRGGSTEAFF.

In this sample, this clonotype turned up a few times. The V call is TRBV4-2, the J call TRBJ2-1; 7 positions match TRBD2. Germline V CDR1 and CDR2: LGHNA, YNFKEQ. With V trimmed by 4 bases and J by 6 bases, 9 bases remained unmatched. CDR3 size: 15 residues. The CDR3 DNA reads as TGTGCCAGCAGCCCTGAGGAGCGGGGCCTCAATGAGCAGTTCTTC. This sequence encodes CASSPEERGLNEQFF.

This clonotype was found many times. CDR3 region: CASRVAQGVETQYF. Here the CDR3 DNA reads TGTGCCAGCAGGGTCGCACAGGGGGTAGAGACCCAGTACTTC. The chain has TRBV12-3 or TRBV12-4 and TRBJ2-5; the match to TRBD1 covers 8 bases. The CDR3 spans 14 residues. Trimming removed 6 bases from V and 4 bases from J; junction bases left unmatched: 7.

V and J are TRBV20-1 and TRBJ1-2, with D perhaps TRBD1 (6 bases). The ends were cut back, 3 bases at V and 4 bases at J, with 15 bases in the middle. The CDR3 sequence is 14 residues long. Germline loops: CDR1 DFQATT, CDR2 SNEGSKA (reference sequence). CDR3 loop: CSASAGARSYGYTF. The CDR3 nucleotides are TGCAGTGCTAGCGCGGGGGCGAGGAGCTATGGCTACACCTTC.

The rearrangement links TRBV29-1 to TRBJ1-1; 9 bases map to TRBD1. CDR3 length equals 13 residues. Trimming took 3 bases from V and 5 from J; bases not matched to a gene: 4. CDR1 and CDR2 (germline): SQVTM, ANQGSEA. CDR3 sequence: CSVERQGGTEAFF. In DNA, the CDR3 is TGCAGCGTTGAGCGACAGGGGGGGACTGAAGCTTTCTTT.

V usage is TRBV7-2 and J usage is TRBJ2-4; 12 nucleotides agree with TRBD2. TRBJ2-7 matches the DNA end more closely, so the J call is doubtful. CDR1 and CDR2 (germline): SGHTA, FQGNSA. This CDR3 contains 14 residues. CDR3 DNA: TGTGCCAGCAGCTTAGGGACTAGCGGGACCGAGCAGTACTTC. Amino acid sequence: CASSLGTSGTEQYF.

This clonotype was seen only a few times. The chain has TRBV28 and TRBJ2-3; D perhaps matches TRBD1 (6 bases). Germline V lookup: CDR1 MDHEN, CDR2 SYDVKM. V was trimmed by 8 bases and J by 5 bases, leaving 14 bases between them. The CDR3 is 13 amino acids. The CDR3 DNA sequence: TGTGCCAGCCATAATACAGGGAGAGATACGCAGTATTTT. It specifies CASHNTGRDTQYF.

The V and J genes are TRBV11-3 and TRBJ2-1; D is possibly TRBD2 (6 bases). Germline lookup yields CDR1 SGHNT and CDR2 YENEEA. The CDR3 covers 14 residues. Trimming removed 0 bases from V and 8 bases from J, with 11 bases in between. CDR3 nucleotide sequence: TGTGCCAGCAGCTTAGAGGGACTTTCTTATGAGCAGTTCTTC. Protein: CASSLEGLSYEQFF.

This chain uses TRBV19 with TRBJ2-5, with 7 bases fitting TRBD2. The V and J ends lost 5 bases and 2 bases, in that order; junction bases with no gene match: 14. Germline loops: CDR1 LNHDA, CDR2 SQIVND (reference sequence). The CDR3 runs 17 residues. In nucleotides, the CDR3 is TGTGCCAGTAGTCCCAAAGGGAGGGTTGGGGCTCAAGAGACCCAGTACTTC. Translation gives CASSPKGRVGAQETQYF.

The gene calls are TRBV5-1 and TRBJ2-1; 14 nucleotides agree with TRBD2. Germline lookup yields CDR1 SGHRS and CDR2 YFSETQ. There are 21 residues in the CDR3. V lost 1 base, J lost 0 bases, and 12 bases stayed unmatched. CDR3 sequence: CASSLRGLAGAALSSYNEQFF. Written as DNA, the CDR3 is TGCGCCAGCAGCTTGAGGGGACTAGCGGGAGCGGCGCTAAGCTCCTACAATGAGCAGTTCTTC.

The chain combines TRBV4-1 with TRBJ2-1; TRBD2 matches 12 bases. The CDR3 runs to 16 residues. Germline assignment: CDR1 MGHRA and CDR2 YSYEKL. Germline trimming cut 0 bases from V and 7 bases from J; bases unmatched to any gene: 4. CDR3 sequence reads: CASSQEPSGRANEQFF. In nucleotides, the CDR3 is TGCGCCAGCAGCCAAGAACCTAGCGGGAGGGCGAATGAGCAGTTCTTC.

This chain joins TRBV7-3 and TRBJ2-1, with TRBD2 matching 12 bases. The CDR3 is 18 amino acids. In germline, CDR1 is SGHTA, CDR2 FQGTGA. The trim removed 5 bases at V and 3 bases at J, leaving 11 bases unmatched. CDR3 region: CASSPRGLAGGVYNEQFF. CDR3 nucleotide sequence: TGTGCCAGCAGCCCTAGAGGTCTAGCGGGAGGGGTCTACAATGAGCAGTTCTTC.

The rearrangement joins TRBV28 to TRBJ2-7, with 10 bases aligning to TRBD2. Per germline, CDR1 MDHEN and CDR2 SYDVKM. The CDR3 sequence is 18 residues long. V was pared by 3 bases and J by 3 bases, with 14 bases of the junction left unmatched. The CDR3 reads CASSLPSGSYNLNYEQYF. As DNA, the CDR3 is TGTGCCAGCAGTTTGCCTAGCGGGAGTTATAACCTTAACTACGAGCAGTACTTC.

This clonotype was seen a handful of times. The chain uses TRBV5-1 and TRBJ1-4, with 8 bases lining up with TRBD1. The CDR3 has 15 amino acids. V lost 4 bases, J lost 6 bases, and 8 bases stayed unmatched. CDR1 SGHRS and CDR2 YFSETQ come from the germline V gene. As DNA, the CDR3 is TGCGCCAGCAGCCACCACGGGACAGGAGATGAAAAACTGTTTTTT. Protein sequence: CASSHHGTGDEKLFF.

The chain couples TRBV15 to TRBJ2-3; the D is unclear. This CDR3 has 13 residues. Germline values: CDR1 LNHNV, CDR2 YYDKDF (reference sequence). Trimming took 4 bases from V and 0 from J, leaving 5 bases between them. This CDR3 is CATSTSSTDTQYF. The CDR3 region has the DNA TGTGCCACCAGCACCAGTAGCACAGATACGCAGTATTTT.

This clonotype was observed a few times. The gene calls are TRBV6-1 and TRBJ2-5, with D perhaps given as TRBD1 or TRBD2 (6 bases each). The CDR3 is 17 amino acids. V lost 6 bases and J 4 bases, leaving 24 bases between the germline ends. In germline, CDR1 is MNHNS, CDR2 SASEGT. The CDR3 region is CASSRRGPGVFPETQYF. CDR3 in DNA: TGTGCCAGCAGCCGCAGGGGTCCGGGAGTGTTCCCAGAGACCCAGTACTTC.

The table lists this clonotype with a few counts. V usage is TRBV5-1 and J usage is TRBJ2-7, with D perhaps being TRBD1 or TRBD2 (6 bases each). The ends were cut back, 4 bases at V and 4 bases at J, with 21 bases in the middle. The CDR3 is 16 residues long. Germline lookup yields CDR1 SGHRS and CDR2 YFSETQ. The CDR3 bases are TGCGCCAGCAGCCCCGGGGGCTACCTAGGAAATTACGAGCAGTACTTC. Translation gives CASSPGGYLGNYEQYF.